These T cell receptor beta chains were read from a single sample in a study of blood T cell repertoires in COVID-19. This table comes from immunoSEQ multiplex PCR, and its TCRdb copy is limited to in-frame clones, with some not included. This repertoire shows around 270,000 clones, 86% found once; its top ten account for approximately 2%. The sample taken for sequencing was peripheral blood. Receptor source: a young man with active or convalescent COVID-19. Each CDR3 is given with its conserved first and last residue. A D gene is named only where the DNA matches it firmly. Size values are once, few and many counts, or a class for expanded clones, and some rows have none.

NA,NA,TRBV7-2,TRBJ1-1,CASSPYSEAFF,TGTGCCAGCAGCCCTTATTCTGAAGCTTTCTTT
NA,many,TRBV5-4,TRBJ2-1,CASSTALGNEQFF,TGTGCCAGCAGTACCGCACTCGGCAATGAGCAGTTCTTC
NA,NA,TRBV5-1,TRBJ1-2,CASSLSGLYGYTF,TGCGCCAGCAGCTTGTCTGGACTCTATGGCTACACCTTC
NA,NA,TRBV5-4,TRBJ2-2,CASSLTGIIGELFF,TGTGCCAGCAGCTTGACGGGGATAATCGGGGAGCTGTTTTTT
NA,NA,TRBV3-1/TRBV3-2,TRBJ1-2,CASSHLGETELANYGYTF,TGTGCCAGCAGCCACCTCGGGGAGACCGAACTTGCTAACTATGGCTACACCTTC
TRBD1,NA,TRBV27,TRBJ2-7,CASSLSTGEEQYF,TGTGCCAGCAGTTTATCGACAGGGGAGGAGCAGTACTTC
NA,NA,TRBV30,TRBJ1-4,CAWKDRLMGEKLFF,TGTGCCTGGAAGGACAGACTAATGGGTGAAAAACTGTTTTTT
NA,NA,TRBV6-2/TRBV6-3,TRBJ2-7,CASSYQRYEQYF,TGTGCCAGCAGTTACCAGCGGTACGAGCAGTACTTC
NA,NA,TRBV6-2/TRBV6-3,TRBJ2-1,CASSGQQGWNEQFF,TGTGCCAGCAGTGGCCAACAGGGTTGGAATGAGCAGTTCTTC
NA,NA,TRBV10-3,TRBJ2-5,CATDLNGRGETQYF,TGTGCCACCGACCTCAATGGAAGGGGAGAGACCCAGTACTTC
TRBD1,NA,TRBV7-2,TRBJ1-2,CASSLDRSTNYGYTF,TGTGCCAGCAGCTTGGACAGGAGTACTAACTATGGCTACACCTTC
NA,NA,TRBV5-8,TRBJ2-5,CASSFTMRETQYF,TGTGCCAGCAGCTTCACGATGAGAGAGACCCAGTACTTC
NA,NA,TRBV2,TRBJ1-2,CASRFPPIIGYTF,TGTGCCAGCAGGTTTCCGCCTATCATTGGCTACACCTTC
TRBD1,few,TRBV25-1,TRBJ2-6,CASSDGTGGANVLTF,TGTGCCAGCAGTGATGGGACAGGGGGGGCCAACGTCCTGACTTTC
NA,NA,TRBV6-2/TRBV6-3,TRBJ2-4,CASSYATGVTVGIQYF,TGTGCCAGCAGTTACGCCACGGGGGTTACAGTCGGCATTCAGTACTTC
NA,medium-sized,TRBV2,TRBJ1-1,CASRLLTTGMNTEAFF,TGTGCCAGCAGGCTACTAACCACAGGGATGAACACTGAAGCTTTCTTT
NA,NA,TRBV6-5,TRBJ2-7,CASRYSIGQDYEQYF,TGTGCCAGCAGATATTCCATCGGACAAGACTACGAGCAGTACTTC
NA,NA,TRBV9,TRBJ1-5,CASSPRGGNQPQHF,TGTGCCAGCAGCCCCCGTGGCGGGAATCAGCCCCAGCATTTT
TRBD1,NA,TRBV7-9,TRBJ1-6,CASSLGQGFYNSPLHF,TGTGCCAGCAGCCTTGGACAGGGGTTCTATAATTCACCCCTCCACTTT
TRBD1,NA,TRBV2,TRBJ1-2,CASSGPQGGGYTF,TGTGCCAGCAGTGGACCACAGGGGGGTGGCTACACCTTC
NA,NA,TRBV6-1,TRBJ1-5,CASRDMGGYQPQHF,TGTGCCAGCAGGGATATGGGAGGGTATCAGCCCCAGCATTTT
NA,NA,TRBV11-2,TRBJ2-2,CASSPGDDSNTGELFF,TGTGCCAGCAGCCCAGGGGACGATTCAAACACCGGGGAGCTGTTTTTT
NA,few,TRBV6-5,TRBJ2-1,CASTRGAENEQFF,TGTGCCAGCACCCGGGGGGCCGAAAATGAGCAGTTCTTC
NA,NA,TRBV10-2,TRBJ1-6,CASSESGPGTLNSPLHF,TGCGCCAGCAGTGAGTCGGGTCCCGGGACACTTAATTCACCCCTCCACTTT
NA,few,TRBV3-1/TRBV3-2,TRBJ1-6,CASSRAFGFDSPLHF,TGTGCCAGCAGCCGGGCTTTTGGTTTTGATTCACCCCTCCACTTT
TRBD1,once,TRBV7-2,TRBJ2-1,CASSRDRDYNEQFF,TGTGCCAGCAGCAGGGACAGGGACTACAATGAGCAGTTCTTC
TRBD1,NA,TRBV14,TRBJ2-5,CASSHGQGAYQETQYF,TGTGCCAGCAGTCATGGACAGGGGGCTTACCAAGAGACCCAGTACTTC